This passage covers 30 T cell receptor beta chains from one sample sequenced in a study of blood T cell repertoires in COVID-19. Assay: immunoSEQ multiplex PCR; the TCRdb copy retains only in-frame clones and omits some. There are 200,000 to 250,000 clones in the sample; over 75% occur only once, and 1.9% lies in the top ten. Sequencing was carried out using peripheral blood. Source of these receptors: a man younger than 40 who had recovered from COVID-19.

This chain joins TRBV6-5 and TRBJ2-7, with 7 bases aligning to TRBD1. Germline V gene sequence: CDR1 MNHEY, CDR2 SVGAGI. V trimming: 4 bases; J trimming: 4 bases; junction bases outside the gene matches: 7. This CDR3 spans 14 amino acids. The CDR3 DNA follows: TGTGCCAGCAGTTTTACGGGACAGACATACGAGCAGTACGTC. Its protein product is CASSFTGQTYEQYV.

J is TRBJ2-5 and V is TRBV11-2; D remains ambiguous. Per the germline V gene, CDR1 is SGHAT and CDR2 is FQNNGV. The CDR3 runs 14 residues. V lost 1 base, J lost 7 bases, and 13 bases lay in between. This CDR3 is CASSLGAGVGTQYF. The CDR3 DNA sequence: TGTGCCAGCAGCTTAGGTGCAGGCGTAGGGACCCAGTACTTC.

The V gene is TRBV5-1, the J gene TRBJ2-3; 10 bases map to TRBD2. The CDR3 extends over 15 amino acids. J lost 2 bases, V lost 2 bases, and 2 bases had no gene match. Germline loops: CDR1 SGHRS, CDR2 YFSETQ. The CDR3 region is CASSFGLAVTDTQYF. The DNA of the CDR3 is TGCGCCAGCAGCTTTGGACTAGCGGTCACAGATACGCAGTATTTT.

The rearrangement joins TRBV29-1 to TRBJ1-2, with D unresolved. Germline CDR1 and CDR2: SQVTM and ANQGSEA. V gave up 3 bases and J gave up 14 bases, with 19 bases separating them. The CDR3 has 12 residues. The CDR3, as DNA: TGCAGCGTTGATACGCGGGAAGGTTACTATACCTTC. This codes for CSVDTREGYYTF.

This clone was recorded only once. DNA of the CDR3: TGCGCCAGCAGCTTGCCTCGGACAGGCCAGGGCTACACCTTC. This codes for CASSLPRTGQGYTF. V usage is TRBV5-1 and J usage is TRBJ1-2; TRBD1 aligns across 7 bases. Germline CDR1 SGHRS, CDR2 YFSETQ. CDR3 length: 14 amino acids. Trimming cost V 1 base and J 8 bases; bases outside gene matches: 8.

This clone was counted once. The chain combines TRBV24-1 with TRBJ2-2, with 8 bases aligning to TRBD2. Losses at the gene ends were 3 bases for V and 0 bases for J; bases not matched to a gene: 5. Germline lookup yields CDR1 KGHDR and CDR2 SFDVKD. The CDR3 sequence is 17 residues long. CDR3 nucleotide sequence: TGTGCCACCAGTGATCTTGGACTAGCCGCGAACACCGGGGAGCTGTTTTTT. This codes for CATSDLGLAANTGELFF.

The V call is TRBV19, the J call TRBJ1-1; TRBD1 aligns across 8 bases. V lost 5 bases to trimming and J lost 11 bases; unmatched junction nucleotides: 13. Germline V lookup: CDR1 LNHDA, CDR2 SQIVND (reference sequence). The CDR3 loop spans 14 amino acids. CDR3 loop: CASSEDRDDSRAFF. CDR3 nucleotide sequence: TGTGCCAGTAGTGAGGACAGGGACGACTCCCGGGCTTTCTTT.

The chain links TRBV15 to TRBJ2-5; 10 bases align to TRBD2. Per the germline V gene, CDR1 is LNHNV and CDR2 is YYDKDF (reference sequence). Losses at the gene ends were 0 bases for V and 5 bases for J; bases not matched to a gene: 3. The CDR3 spans 15 residues. This CDR3 is CATSRDAGLAETQYF. CDR3 DNA: TGTGCCACCAGCAGAGATGCGGGACTAGCGGAGACCCAGTACTTC.

This clone was observed a single time. The genes are TRBV2 and TRBJ2-2; 8 bases fit TRBD1. This CDR3 contains 16 residues. Germline CDR1 is SNHLY and CDR2 is FYNNEI. The junction had 11 bases not matched to a gene; V was cut back by 5 bases and J by 6 bases. The CDR3: CASSRNAGGGPGELFF. CDR3 nucleotides: TGTGCCAGCAGTCGAAACGCAGGGGGCGGCCCCGGGGAGCTGTTTTTT.

V gene TRBV18 combines with J gene TRBJ1-1, with D possibly matching TRBD1 (5 bases). This CDR3 has 12 amino acids. Germline loops: CDR1 KGHSH, CDR2 LQKENI. V lost 3 bases and J 5 bases, leaving 7 bases between the germline ends. The CDR3 DNA follows: TGTGCCAGCTCACCCTCAGGGACTGAAGCTTTCTTT. Translating it yields CASSPSGTEAFF.

V gene TRBV6-6 combines with J gene TRBJ2-1, with no clear D. With 8 bases removed from V and 0 bases from J, the gap between germline ends came to 17 bases. CDR1 MNHNY and CDR2 SVGAGI come from the germline V gene (reference sequence). This CDR3 spans 16 amino acids. This CDR3 is CASGRITLSSYNEQFF. The CDR3 bases are TGTGCCAGCGGTCGAATTACCCTTAGCTCCTACAATGAGCAGTTCTTC.

The chain has TRBV5-5 and TRBJ1-2, with D possibly being TRBD1 (5 bases). Trimming left V 4 bases short and J 7 bases short, with 14 bases between. CDR1 is SGHKS and CDR2 is YYEKEE in the germline V gene (reference sequence). The CDR3 consists of 13 residues. The CDR3 protein is CASSRDFPPGYTF. In DNA, the CDR3 is TGTGCCAGCAGCCGGGACTTCCCTCCTGGCTACACCTTC.

This clone was found once. CDR3 coding DNA: TGTGCCACGGGGGGAGCGTCTGGGGCCAACGTCCTGACTTTC. It encodes CATGGASGANVLTF. This chain joins TRBV6-5 and TRBJ2-6; 7 bases map to TRBD2. The germline V gene has CDR1 MNHEY and CDR2 SVGAGI. J gave up 1 base and V 10 bases, and 4 bases lay outside the gene matches. The CDR3 length is 14 residues.

The rearrangement joins TRBV10-1 to TRBJ2-1, with 9 bases lining up with TRBD2. This CDR3 region has 16 residues. After removal of 6 bases from V and 0 bases from J, the junction contained 6 bases not matched to a gene. Germline loops: CDR1 WNHNN, CDR2 SYGVQD (reference sequence). CDR3 sequence (DNA): TGCGCCAGCAGCGAAACGACTAGCGGCTCCTACAATGAGCAGTTCTTC. This translates into CASSETTSGSYNEQFF.

The chain recombines TRBV28 with TRBJ2-1; 7 bases align to TRBD2. The CDR3 totals 13 residues. CDR1 is MDHEN, CDR2 SYDVKM, per germline. J gave up 10 bases and V 8 bases, and 11 bases lay outside the gene matches. This CDR3 is CASERSGGGEQFF. The CDR3 DNA reads TGTGCCAGCGAACGGAGTGGGGGGGGAGAGCAGTTCTTC.

The chain recombines TRBV2 with TRBJ2-3; 13 bases line up with TRBD2. The trim removed 7 bases at V and 4 bases at J, leaving 14 bases unmatched. Per the germline V gene, CDR1 is SNHLY and CDR2 is FYNNEI. This CDR3 has 18 amino acids. The CDR3 sequence is CASNGQESLAGGSDTQYF. Here the CDR3 DNA reads TGTGCCAGCAACGGACAGGAGTCACTAGCGGGGGGGTCAGATACGCAGTATTTT.

This clone was counted between two and nine times. The chain is built from TRBV28 and TRBJ2-3, with unresolved D. CDR1 MDHEN and CDR2 SYDVKM come from the germline V gene. There are 14 residues in the CDR3. The ends were cut back, 2 bases at V and 4 bases at J, with 10 bases in the middle. As DNA, the CDR3 is TGTGCCAGCAGTTTAGCCGCCGAGTCAGATACGCAGTATTTT. It codes for CASSLAAESDTQYF. Based on the CDR3 plus reference TRBV28 and TRBJ2-3, the full variable domain is DVKVTQSSRYLVKRTGEKVFLECVQDMDHENMFWYRQDPGLGLRLIYFSYDVKMKEKGDIPEGYSVSREKKERFSLILESASTNQTSMYLCASSLAAESDTQYFGPGTRLTVL.

The chain has TRBV3-1 (or the pseudogene TRBV3-2) and TRBJ2-5; 9 bases fit TRBD1. CDR3 size: 15 residues. Per germline, CDR1 LGHDT and CDR2 YNNKEL (reference sequence). The junction had 10 bases not matched to a gene; V was cut back by 4 bases and J by 7 bases. The CDR3 sequence is CASSRPDRGAVTQYF. CDR3 coding DNA: TGTGCCAGCAGCCGCCCAGACAGGGGGGCTGTGACCCAGTACTTC.

CDR3 sequence (DNA): TGTGCTAGTGGTTTGGCGCAGGGGGCCTACGAGCAGTACTTC. This codes for CASGLAQGAYEQYF. The chain has TRBV12-5 and TRBJ2-7; 7 bases agree with TRBD1. The CDR3 has 14 residues. The germline V gene encodes CDR1 LGHNT and CDR2 FRNRAP. V lost 1 base, J lost 2 bases, and 2 bases stayed unmatched.

This clone came up once. J is TRBJ2-7 and V is TRBV5-4; tentatively, D is TRBD2 (5 bases). The CDR3 totals 16 residues. Trimming took off 4 bases at V and 0 bases at J, with 17 bases between the two ends. Germline CDR1 SGHNT, CDR2 YYREEE (reference sequence). In nucleotides, the CDR3 is TGTGCCAGCAGCCGCGGCGGGCTGGGGAACTCCTACGAGCAGTACTTC. Its translation: CASSRGGLGNSYEQYF.

In its sample, this clone was seen a few times. The CDR3 sequence: CATGPGDAGNNSPLHF. The CDR3 nucleotides read TGTGCCACCGGCCCGGGGGACGCAGGGAATAATTCACCCCTCCACTTT. This chain links TRBV27 with TRBJ1-6; maybe TRBD1 (5 bases). The CDR3 is 16 residues long. Trimming left V 10 bases short and J 5 bases short, with 21 bases between. CDR1 is MNHEY, CDR2 SMNVEV, per germline (reference sequence).

This clone was seen a few times. J is TRBJ2-3 and V is TRBV12-5; D is possibly TRBD1 (5 bases). The germline V gene has CDR1 LGHNT and CDR2 FRNRAP. V lost 5 bases to trimming and J lost 6 bases, with 21 bases between them. The CDR3 extends over 16 amino acids. CDR3 bases: TGTGCTAGTGGTCCCACCGCCAGGGTGACCACCGATACGCAGTATTTT. Translated, it gives CASGPTARVTTDTQYF.

The rearrangement uses TRBV12-5 and TRBJ1-3; TRBD1 matches 9 bases. With V trimmed by 5 bases and J by 1 base, 3 bases remained unmatched. The germline V gene encodes CDR1 LGHNT and CDR2 FRNRAP. CDR3 length: 15 amino acids. The CDR3 DNA reads TGTGCTAGTGGTACCGGGACAGGGTCTGGAAACACCATATATTTT. This gives the protein CASGTGTGSGNTIYF.

This chain links TRBV27 with TRBJ2-4, with 9 bases identical to TRBD2. V was clipped by 5 bases and J by 1 base; unmatched bases: 9. This CDR3 is 17 amino acids long. CDR1 and CDR2 (germline): MNHEY, SMNVEV (reference sequence). The CDR3 DNA is TGTGCCAGCAGTGAACTATACAGCGGGGGGGCCAAAAACATTCAGTACTTC. Protein sequence: CASSELYSGGAKNIQYF.

The V and J genes are TRBV4-1 and TRBJ2-5, with 8 bases that match TRBD2. V trimming: 4 bases; J trimming: 5 bases; junction bases outside the gene matches: 9. The CDR3 is made up of 15 amino acids. The germline V gene encodes CDR1 MGHRA and CDR2 YSYEKL. The CDR3 region is CASSRGGTRDETQYF. The CDR3 nucleotides read TGCGCCAGCAGCCGAGGGGGGACTAGAGATGAGACCCAGTACTTC.

J is TRBJ2-1 and V is TRBV6-6; the D gene is possibly TRBD1 (5 bases). This CDR3 has 12 amino acids. Germline V gene lookup returns CDR1 MNHNY and CDR2 SVGAGI (reference sequence). The V gene lost 7 bases and the J gene lost 8 bases, with 12 bases spanning the gap. In DNA, the CDR3 is TGTGCCAGCATGACAGAATCCTATGAGCAGTTCTTC. Translated: CASMTESYEQFF.

V and J are TRBV18 and TRBJ1-3; 10 bases match TRBD1. V shed 3 bases, J shed 1 base, and the junction held 6 bases outside the gene matches. The CDR3 sequence is 17 residues long. CDR1 and CDR2 from the germline V gene are KGHSH and LQKENI. The CDR3 is CASSPGQGDRSGNTIYF. The CDR3 bases are TGTGCCAGCTCACCTGGACAGGGGGACCGTTCTGGAAACACCATATATTTT.

The genes are TRBV2 and TRBJ2-5, with D possibly TRBD2 on 7 matching bases. The length of the CDR3 is 14 residues. V lost 6 bases, J lost 5 bases, and 16 bases lay in between. Germline CDR1 and CDR2: SNHLY and FYNNEI. The DNA of the CDR3 is TGTGCCAGCAGCGGGGGAGGGGGGCTGGAGACCCAGTACTTC. Amino acid sequence: CASSGGGGLETQYF.

This clone appeared once. The genes are TRBV29-1 and TRBJ2-3; D perhaps matches TRBD1 (5 bases). CDR1 is SQVTM, CDR2 ANQGSEA, per germline. Trimming stripped 5 bases from V and 4 bases from J, with 10 bases between. There are 12 residues in the CDR3. The CDR3 coding sequence is TGCAGCGTTATCAGGGATGCAGATACGCAGTATTTT. Residues: CSVIRDADTQYF.

Only one count was recorded for this clone. This CDR3 is CASSRYSGGTTGELFF. CDR3 DNA sequence: TGTGCCAGCAGCCGATACAGCGGGGGGACCACCGGGGAGCTGTTTTTT. The chain couples TRBV7-6 to TRBJ2-2; 9 bases map to TRBD2. Germline values: CDR1 SGHVS, CDR2 FNYEAQ. V gave up 5 bases and J gave up 4 bases; unmatched junction bases: 8. CDR3 length: 16 residues.